This paragraph reports one T cell receptor (beta chain). Antigen: not known. The protocol was immunoSEQ multiplex PCR, while the TCRdb copy is restricted to in-frame clones and leaves out a portion. Here the sample spans more than 55,000 clones, over 90% being singletons. Germline V CDR1 and CDR2: SGHDT, YYEEEE. The CDR3 has 13 amino acids. After removal of 2 bases from V and 4 bases from J, the junction contained 1 base not matched to a gene. This sample is drawn from a study of T cell clonotyping in hematopoietic cell transplantation. Overall study results and limits: After transplant, recipient diversity fell while pathologically expanded clonotypes grew through day 180. Graft donor and pretransplant recipient Inverse Simpson Index values predicted broader posttransplant TCR diversity. At the given depth, recipient repertoires were over 97% de novo clonotypes.

The specimen sequenced was peripheral blood mononuclear cells. The chain joins TRBV5-6 to TRBJ2-7; 9 bases map to TRBD2. The sequence was obtained from a man in his forties or fifties in good health. Some clones in this sample may be carry-over from other donors' samples. As DNA, the CDR3 is TGTGCCAGCAGCTTTACTAGCGGGTACGAGCAGTACTTC. Amino acid sequence: CASSFTSGYEQYF. The whole variable domain, filled in from reference TRBV5-6 and TRBJ2-7, reads DAGVTQSPTHLIKTRGQQVTLRCSPKSGHDTVSWYQQALGQGPQFIFQYYEEEERQRGNFPDRFSGHQFPNYSSELNVNALLLGDSALYLCASSFTSGYEQYFGPGTRLTVT.